This TCR beta chain derives from a study of cytomegalovirus exposure and HLA in healthy donors. Study at large: HLA-typed donors were the source of about 81 million unique TCRs held in an early data release. Notes on the study in general: DRB1 had the most TCR associations and HLA-C the fewest, a later analysis found, with rates varying by HLA locus. As immune exposure information, only CMV serostatus was available. Reports state that TCR beta sequences accurately predicted most subjects' HLA-A and HLA-B alleles.

PCR amplification relied on 60 Vbeta primers (plus 13 Jbeta primers). The data were produced by immunoSEQ multiplex PCR, yet TCRdb's version contains in-frame clones alone and is incomplete. The sample lists about 130,000 clones, approximately 83% occurring once. Comments on this clone: The antigen is undetermined.

The CDR3 has 18 amino acids. Germline trimming cut 5 bases from V and 0 bases from J; bases unmatched to any gene: 14. Germline V gives CDR1 SGHTA, CDR2 FQGNSA. This sequence joins TRBV7-2 and TRBJ2-5; TRBD1 agrees at 8 bases. Sequencing was carried out using PBMCs. The sequence came from a man aged 35-49 years in good health and CMV-seronegative. The CDR3, as DNA: TGTGCCAGCAGCCTCGGCAGGGGGCGACGGGGCGACCAAGAGACCCAGTACTTC. Amino acids: CASSLGRGRRGDQETQYF.